The sequence of this TCR beta chain was determined in a study of T-cell memory formation after mild COVID-19. The CDR3 consists of 16 residues. In germline, CDR1 is SGHVS, CDR2 FNYEAQ. The V end lost 0 bases, the J end lost 0 bases, and 10 bases lay between the germline ends. Study-wide results and caveats: Clones that contracted clustered mainly in CM and EM if CD4+ and in EMRA if CD8+.

From 5'RACE with constant-segment primers came TCR alpha and TCR beta cDNA libraries that carried sample barcodes and UMIs. Via MiXCR, TCRdb re-called the 5' RACE reads, giving one row per CDR3 protein. The data hold 90,000 to 130,000 distinct CDR3 sequences, with about 18% observed a single time. Concerning this clonotype: Its antigen is as yet unknown.

The sequenced sample was PBMCs or a T cell subset sorted from them (not recorded which). This receptor was obtained from a man aged 18 to 29 who had mild COVID-19 (a few samples of this study predate the infection). Cell type and time point are not known. The chain is built from TRBV7-6 and TRBJ2-3; D is ambiguous. CDR3 region: CASSLAQSASTDTQYF. The CDR3 DNA reads TGTGCCAGCAGCTTAGCGCAGAGCGCTAGCACAGATACGCAGTATTTT.